This is a list of T cell receptor beta chains from one sample in a study of sequential checkpoint blockade in melanoma. Here immunoSEQ multiplex PCR was the method, and the copy in TCRdb shows in-frame clones only, minus some. The data hold 13,000 or so clones, with around 72% observed a single time. The material was CD8+ T cells sorted from blood (inferred from file names), obtained from a patient given nivolumab and ipilimumab in sequence. The receptors here all came from a human donor with melanoma. Both conserved end residues are part of each CDR3. Each record gives: V gene, D gene, J gene, clone size, CDR3 DNA, CDR3 protein. The D gene is left open where the match is weak. Where a row states a size, it is once, few, many or the class of an expanded clone; other rows omit it.

TRBV5-6	.	TRBJ2-7	.	TGTGCCAGCAGCTTGTCGGGGACATATTACGAGCAGTACTTC	CASSLSGTYYEQYF
TRBV4-3	.	TRBJ2-6	.	TGCGCCAGCAGCCAAGATCGCGGCTCTGGGGCCAACGTCCTGACTTTC	CASSQDRGSGANVLTF
TRBV10-3	.	TRBJ1-4	few	TGTGCCATCAGTGAGATGAAGGGCTCAGGGAACGGTGAAAAACTGTTTTTT	CAISEMKGSGNGEKLFF
TRBV6-1	.	TRBJ2-7	.	TGTGCCAGCAGCCCCCTCAACAGGGAGGGCGAGCAGTACTTC	CASSPLNREGEQYF
TRBV6-1	TRBD1	TRBJ1-5	.	TGTGCCAGCAAGCCGGGACAGGGCTATCAGCCCCAGCATTTT	CASKPGQGYQPQHF
TRBV7-9	TRBD1	TRBJ1-1	.	TGTGCCAGCAGCGGCCGACAGGGGAACACTGAAGCTTTCTTT	CASSGRQGNTEAFF
TRBV18	TRBD1	TRBJ1-2	.	TGTGCCAGCTCACTAGTACCGGGACAGGGGGACTATGGCTACACCTTC	CASSLVPGQGDYGYTF
TRBV10-3	TRBD2	TRBJ2-3	.	TGTGCCATCAGAGATCTGGATAGCGGGGGTAGCACAGATACGCAGTATTTT	CAIRDLDSGGSTDTQYF
TRBV27	.	TRBJ1-5	.	TGTGCCAGCAGTTTCTACACAGGTCAGCCCCAGCATTTT	CASSFYTGQPQHF
TRBV19	.	TRBJ2-1	.	TGTGCCAGTAGTATACGCCGGGGGGCCTCCTACAATGAGCAGTTCTTC	CASSIRRGASYNEQFF
TRBV13	.	TRBJ2-3	.	TGTGCCAGCAGCTTACGGAGGGCTTTGACAGATACGCAGTATTTT	CASSLRRALTDTQYF
TRBV4-2	.	TRBJ2-7	.	TGTGCCAGCAGCCAAGAATGGGGGAGGCCCTCCTACGAGCAGTACTTC	CASSQEWGRPSYEQYF
TRBV27	.	TRBJ1-3	.	TGTGCCAGCAGTTTGGGGGGGACGGGAAACACCATATATTTT	CASSLGGTGNTIYF
TRBV19	.	TRBJ2-7	.	TGTGCCAGTAGCCCCGGGACAAACTACGAGCAGTACTTC	CASSPGTNYEQYF
TRBV10-3	TRBD1	TRBJ1-1	once	TGTGCCATCAGTGAGCCCGGCAGGGGGCCGGCCAACACTGAAGCTTTCTTT	CAISEPGRGPANTEAFF
TRBV4-3	.	TRBJ2-1	.	TGCGCCAGCAGCCAAGGTACCGTTAGCGGTGAGCAGTTCTTC	CASSQGTVSGEQFF
TRBV6-5	.	TRBJ2-7	few	TGTGCCAGCACCTTGACTGAGCGGGCCCTCTACGAGCAGTACTTC	CASTLTERALYEQYF
TRBV29-1	TRBD1	TRBJ2-7	.	TGCAGCGCTCTTTCCCGGGACAGGCCTACGGGGGAGCAGTACTTC	CSALSRDRPTGEQYF
TRBV23-1	.	TRBJ1-5	.	TGCGCCAGCAGTCAATTCGGAGGGTCCAATCAGCCCCAGCATTTT	CASSQFGGSNQPQHF
TRBV5-1	.	TRBJ2-1	.	TGCGCCAGCAGCCCATGGCCCCTGCGGGAATCCTACAATGAGCAGTTCTTC	CASSPWPLRESYNEQFF
TRBV6-5	TRBD1	TRBJ1-2	.	TGTGCCAGCAGTTACCTACGGACAGGGTCGGATGGCTACACCTTC	CASSYLRTGSDGYTF
TRBV25-1	.	TRBJ1-4	once	TGTGCCAGCGGAGTGATGGGGGCGGCTAATGAAAAACTGTTTTTT	CASGVMGAANEKLFF
TRBV7-9	.	TRBJ2-5	.	TGTGCCACCACGGGAGTCCGGGAGACCCAGTACTTC	CATTGVRETQYF
TRBV30	.	TRBJ1-4	.	TGTGCCGGCCACCCGCCAGGGCGCTTCGAAAAACTGTTTTTT	CAGHPPGRFEKLFF
TRBV15	TRBD2	TRBJ2-1	few	TGTGCCACCAGCTCGGGGGGCAATGAGCAGTTCTTC	CATSSGGNEQFF
TRBV4-1	TRBD1	TRBJ2-5	.	TGCGCCAGCAGCCAAGGACAGGGTTTAGAGACCCAGTACTTC	CASSQGQGLETQYF
TRBV6-6	.	TRBJ1-4	.	TGTGCCAGCAGTTACTTGGGAGAACTGTTTTTT	CASSYLGELFF
TRBV30	TRBD1	TRBJ1-2	.	TGTGCCTGGGAAGGGGGCTGGGGCTACACCTTC	CAWEGGWGYTF
TRBV27	.	TRBJ2-7	.	TGTGCCAGCAGTTTGATGGGGAGCTACGAGCAGTACTTC	CASSLMGSYEQYF
TRBV5-1	.	TRBJ2-2	medium-sized	TGCGCCAGCAGCTACTCCGAGGAGCTGTTTTTT	CASSYSEELFF
TRBV7-3	TRBD1	TRBJ2-1	.	TGTGCCAGCAGCTCAGGTGGACAGGGCGGTGAGCAGTTCTTC	CASSSGGQGGEQFF
TRBV30	TRBD2	TRBJ2-2	once	TGTGCCTGGGCTAGCGGGGACCTGGACACCGGGGAGCTGTTTTTT	CAWASGDLDTGELFF
TRBV2	.	TRBJ2-7	.	TGTGCCAGCAGTGGTCTAGCGAACTCCTACGAGCAGTACTTC	CASSGLANSYEQYF
TRBV6-4	.	TRBJ1-1	.	TGTGCCAGCAGTGAGGGGGTTCAGGGGGAAGCTTTCTTT	CASSEGVQGEAFF
TRBV27	.	TRBJ2-1	few	TGTGCCAGCAGTTCTTTCCGTGAGCAGTTCTTC	CASSSFREQFF
TRBV5-1	.	TRBJ2-7	.	TGCGCCAGCAGCCAAACGGGGTCCGAGCAGTACTTC	CASSQTGSEQYF
TRBV13	.	TRBJ2-5	.	TGTGCCAGCAGTGCGGGACGCCAAGAGACCCAGTACTTC	CASSAGRQETQYF